Reported below is one T cell receptor beta chain. This sample is part of a study of CD8 T cells in Susac syndrome. Looking at the study overall: Eight or nine of the sequenced Susac syndrome patients were in remission, and five or six had active disease.

High-throughput TCR beta sequencing covered peripheral CD8+ and CD4+ T cells. With random hexamers, reverse transcription was performed on 0.5 to 1 ug of RNA. The amplification used immunoSEQ multiplex PCR on TCR beta CDR3; it spanned 54 Vbeta and 13 Jbeta. TCRdb re-called the immunoSEQ multiplex PCR reads through MiXCR, storing one row per CDR3 protein. The sample contains some 200,000 distinct CDR3 sequences, over 90% of which appear only once. J lost 5 bases, V lost 0 bases, and 6 bases had no gene match. Germline V CDR1 and CDR2: LGHNA, YNFKEQ. The CDR3 sequence is 17 residues long. This sequence was found in a human donor with Susac syndrome. The genes are TRBV4-2 and TRBJ2-2; 10 bases match TRBD2. The sequencing sample was made of CD8+ T cells from PBMCs. In nucleotides, the CDR3 is TGTGCCAGCAGCCAAGATAGGAGCGGGAGGGTAACCGGGGAGCTGTTTTTT. It yields the protein CASSQDRSGRVTGELFF.